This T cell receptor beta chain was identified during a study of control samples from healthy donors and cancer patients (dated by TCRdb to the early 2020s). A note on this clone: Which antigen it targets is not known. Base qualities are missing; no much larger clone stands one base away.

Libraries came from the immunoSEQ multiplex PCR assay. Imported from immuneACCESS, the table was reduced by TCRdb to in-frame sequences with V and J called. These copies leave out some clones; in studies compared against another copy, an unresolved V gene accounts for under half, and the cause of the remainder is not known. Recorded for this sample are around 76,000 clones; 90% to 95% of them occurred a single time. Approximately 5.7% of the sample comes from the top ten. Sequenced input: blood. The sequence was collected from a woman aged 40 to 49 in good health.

The bases read TGCGCCAGCAGCTTGGTAGGGACGGGAGCCTACGAGCAGTACTTC. Its protein reads: CASSLVGTGAYEQYF. This receptor chain uses TRBV5-1 and TRBJ2-7; the D gene is perhaps TRBD2, from 6 matching bases. V lost 0 bases and J lost 2 bases; the stretch between them is 12 bases long. The CDR3 runs 15 amino acids, cysteine and phenylalanine included. Only the CDR3 region is kept as DNA, spanning 45 bases read in frame from base 1. CDR1 and CDR2 (SGHRS, YFSETQ) derive from the germline V gene. Reference TRBV5-1 and TRBJ2-7 proteins supply the regions before and after the CDR3; the full variable domain is: KAGVTQTPRYLIKTRGQQVTLSCSPISGHRSVSWYQQTPGQGLQFLFEYFSETQRNKGNFPGRFSGRQFSNSRSEMNVSTLELGDSALYLCASSLVGTGAYEQYFGPGTRLTVT.